A selection of T cell receptor beta chains follows, all from one sample in a study of blood T cell repertoires in COVID-19. The repertoire was sequenced with immunoSEQ multiplex PCR; TCRdb's copy has only in-frame clones and lacks some. The data show around 300,000 clones, approximately 83% seen once. Sequenced: peripheral blood. The receptors come from a woman in her seventies with acute or convalescent COVID-19. Each CDR3 is given with its conserved first and last residue. The D gene is left open where the match is weak. Size tells how often a clone was seen (once, few, many) or the class of an expanded clone, and some rows leave it out.

abundance	v_gene	j_gene	d_gene	CDR3nt	CDR3aa
.	TRBV5-6	TRBJ1-2	.	TGTGCCAGCAGCTTGGACGGGGGGCGCCGCTACACCTTC	CASSLDGGRRYTF
.	TRBV7-8	TRBJ1-3	.	TGTGCCAGCAGCTTAGGGGAGGGACCAAGCTCTGGAAACACCATATATTTT	CASSLGEGPSSGNTIYF
once	TRBV4-2	TRBJ2-7	.	TGTGCCAGCAGCCAAGGAGTTTTAAGTGAGCAGTACTTC	CASSQGVLSEQYF
.	TRBV7-8	TRBJ1-2	.	TGTGCCAGCAGCCCCCCGGACAAGCCCTATGGCTACACCTTC	CASSPPDKPYGYTF
.	TRBV27	TRBJ1-1	.	TGTGCCAGCAGTTTTGTCAGGGGCCACACTGAAGCTTTCTTT	CASSFVRGHTEAFF
.	TRBV5-8	TRBJ2-1	TRBD1	TGTGCCAGCAGCTCCCGACAGGGGGGCTCCTACAATGAGCAGTTCTTC	CASSSRQGGSYNEQFF
.	TRBV5-1	TRBJ2-3	TRBD1	TGCGCCAGCAGCTCACAGGGGTGGGGTACTAAAGACACAGATACGCAGTATTTT	CASSSQGWGTKDTDTQYF
.	TRBV12-5	TRBJ2-1	TRBD2	TGTGCTAGTGGTTTGGAGGGAGCGGGGATGTACAATGAGCAGTTCTTC	CASGLEGAGMYNEQFF
.	TRBV5-1	TRBJ1-2	TRBD1	TGCGCCAGCAGCCCAGAACCTACAGGGGACTATGGCTACACCTTC	CASSPEPTGDYGYTF
.	TRBV5-3	TRBJ1-1	.	TGTGCCAGAAGCTTGGCCGGTAGGGGTAGGGCTTTCTTT	CARSLAGRGRAFF
few	TRBV7-7	TRBJ2-7	.	TGTGCCAGCAGCTGGGGGCTTAGGGCAGGAGACTACGAGCAGTACTTC	CASSWGLRAGDYEQYF
few	TRBV2	TRBJ1-1	.	TGTGCCAGCAGTGAAATTGGGTGGAGATACACTGAAGCTTTCTTT	CASSEIGWRYTEAFF
.	TRBV2	TRBJ1-6	.	TGTGCCAGCAGGGCACCACAGGGCCCAAATTCACCCCTCCACTTT	CASRAPQGPNSPLHF
.	TRBV15	TRBJ1-1	.	TGTGCCACCAGCAGAGGTGGACGCGGGGGTGAAGCTTTCTTT	CATSRGGRGGEAFF
.	TRBV29-1	TRBJ1-2	TRBD1	TGCAGCGCGCTACAGGGACAGGGGTATGGCTACACCTTC	CSALQGQGYGYTF
.	TRBV7-7	TRBJ2-2	TRBD2	TGTGCCAGCAGCGTGCGGGGGGCCGAGGCCGGGGAGCTGTTTTTT	CASSVRGAEAGELFF
.	TRBV6-5	TRBJ1-1	.	TGTGCCAGCAGTTACTCGCGGAACACTGAAGCTTTCTTT	CASSYSRNTEAFF
once	TRBV5-1	TRBJ2-3	TRBD2	TGCGCCAGCAGCTTGGGCCTGACTAGCGGGGGCACAGATACGCAGTATTTT	CASSLGLTSGGTDTQYF
.	TRBV5-1	TRBJ2-5	TRBD2	TGCGCCAGCAGCTTGTACGCGGGGGAGGGGGAGACCCAGTACTTC	CASSLYAGEGETQYF
.	TRBV5-1	TRBJ2-2	TRBD1	TGCGCCAGCAGGTCGGGACAGACCGGGGAGCTGTTTTTT	CASRSGQTGELFF
.	TRBV9	TRBJ2-3	.	TGTGCCAGCAGCGTAGGGCAGGGGCACACAGATACGCAGTATTTT	CASSVGQGHTDTQYF
.	TRBV6-6	TRBJ2-5	.	TGTGCCAGCAGTTACTCGAGGGAGACCCAGTACTTC	CASSYSRETQYF
.	TRBV6-5	TRBJ1-5	.	TGTGCCAGTGACGGACAGTTCAATCAGCCCCAGCATTTT	CASDGQFNQPQHF
.	TRBV5-1	TRBJ1-1	.	TGCGCCAGCAGCTTGGGAAGCGTAGCAAGAACGAACACTGAAGCTTTCTTT	CASSLGSVARTNTEAFF
.	TRBV5-4	TRBJ2-2	TRBD1	TGTGCCAGCAGCGTTGGACAGGGTGGAAACACCGGGGAGCTGTTTTTT	CASSVGQGGNTGELFF
.	TRBV7-8	TRBJ1-2	.	TGTGCCAGCAGCCCCGCAGGGGCAGGGCGAAAAGGCTACACCTTC	CASSPAGAGRKGYTF
.	TRBV6-6	TRBJ2-3	TRBD2	TGTGCCAGCAGTCCGCGGACTAGCGGGGTCGCAGATACGCAGTATTTT	CASSPRTSGVADTQYF
.	TRBV5-1	TRBJ2-6	TRBD2	TGCGCCAGCAGCCACCAGGGGGGACTAGCGGATAGCTCTGGGGCCAACGTCCTGACTTTC	CASSHQGGLADSSGANVLTF
.	TRBV30	TRBJ1-2	.	TGTGCCTGGATTCCTAGCGCGGGAAATGGCTACACCTTC	CAWIPSAGNGYTF
once	TRBV6-5	TRBJ2-7	TRBD1	TGTGCCAGCAGCGGACAGGGGAGCTCCTACGAGCAGTACTTC	CASSGQGSSYEQYF
.	TRBV4-1	TRBJ1-1	TRBD1	TGCGCCAGCAGCCAGTCCCTCCGGACAGGCGCTGAAGCTTTCTTT	CASSQSLRTGAEAFF
.	TRBV15	TRBJ1-3	.	TGTGCCACCAGCAGAGAACAGACAACCACCATATATTTT	CATSREQTTTIYF
once	TRBV3-1/TRBV3-2	TRBJ2-4	TRBD1	TGTGCCAGCAGCCCGGGCCTCCAGGGGGACATTCAGTACTTC	CASSPGLQGDIQYF
.	TRBV2	TRBJ1-2	.	TGTGCCAGCAGTGTCGCTAACTATGGCTACACCTTC	CASSVANYGYTF
.	TRBV7-9	TRBJ1-3	.	TGTGCCAGCAGCTTAGCGGGAGGCCCCGTATTATCTGGAAACACCATATATTTT	CASSLAGGPVLSGNTIYF
.	TRBV5-1	TRBJ2-7	TRBD1	TGCGCCAGCAGCTTGGAAGGGGGCGCAGGCCTACAGCAGTACTTC	CASSLEGGAGLQQYF
.	TRBV4-2	TRBJ1-3	TRBD1	TGTGCCAGCAGCGCAGACAGGGTTTCTGGAAACACCATATATTTT	CASSADRVSGNTIYF
.	TRBV18	TRBJ2-4	TRBD1	TGTGCCAGCTCACCACCGAGGACAGGGGGCCTGAAAAACATTCAGTACTTC	CASSPPRTGGLKNIQYF
.	TRBV2	TRBJ1-5	.	TGTGCCAGCAGTGAGTTCGAGAATCAGCCCCAGCATTTT	CASSEFENQPQHF
.	TRBV5-1	TRBJ1-2	.	TGCGCCAGCAGTACCGGGATCTCGCGACCCCATGGCTACACCTTC	CASSTGISRPHGYTF